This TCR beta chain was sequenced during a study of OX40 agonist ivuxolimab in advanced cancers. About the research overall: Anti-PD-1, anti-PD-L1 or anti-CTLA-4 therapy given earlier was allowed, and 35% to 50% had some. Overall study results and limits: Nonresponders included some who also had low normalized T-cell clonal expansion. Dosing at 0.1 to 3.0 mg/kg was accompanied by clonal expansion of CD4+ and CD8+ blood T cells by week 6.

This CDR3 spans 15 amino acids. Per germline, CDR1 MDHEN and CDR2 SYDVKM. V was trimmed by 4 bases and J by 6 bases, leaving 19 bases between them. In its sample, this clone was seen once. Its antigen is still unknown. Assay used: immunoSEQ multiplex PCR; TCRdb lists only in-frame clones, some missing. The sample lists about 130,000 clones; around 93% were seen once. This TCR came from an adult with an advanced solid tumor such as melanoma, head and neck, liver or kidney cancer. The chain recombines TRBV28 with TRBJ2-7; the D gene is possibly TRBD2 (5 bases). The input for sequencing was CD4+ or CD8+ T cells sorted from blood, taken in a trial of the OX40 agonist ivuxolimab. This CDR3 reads CASSYSGGQGGEQYF. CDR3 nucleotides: TGTGCCAGCAGTTATTCTGGCGGGCAAGGTGGCGAGCAGTACTTC.